This record looks at one T cell receptor beta chain sequence and its context. Clones were sequenced by immunoSEQ multiplex PCR, and TCRdb holds only the in-frame ones, with some missing. This sample yields around 46,000 clones, of which more than 75% are seen a single time; 16% belongs to the top ten. This sample is part of a study of T cells in tumors after PD-1 blockade. This CDR3 comprises 17 residues. J gave up 0 bases and V 6 bases, and 8 bases lay outside the gene matches. Germline-derived CDR1 and CDR2 are MDHEN and SYDVKM. The receptor was isolated from a human donor with basal cell carcinoma. The sample here was PBMCs, taken before anti-PD-1 treatment. The gene calls are TRBV28 and TRBJ1-5, with 10 bases matching TRBD1. This CDR3 is CASSPDRGIYSNQPQHF. The CDR3 bases are TGTGCCAGCAGCCCGGACAGGGGGATTTATAGCAATCAGCCCCAGCATTTT. Variable domain in full (rest from reference TRBV28 and TRBJ1-5): DVKVTQSSRYLVKRTGEKVFLECVQDMDHENMFWYRQDPGLGLRLIYFSYDVKMKEKGDIPEGYSVSREKKERFSLILESASTNQTSMYLCASSPDRGIYSNQPQHFGDGTRLSIL.